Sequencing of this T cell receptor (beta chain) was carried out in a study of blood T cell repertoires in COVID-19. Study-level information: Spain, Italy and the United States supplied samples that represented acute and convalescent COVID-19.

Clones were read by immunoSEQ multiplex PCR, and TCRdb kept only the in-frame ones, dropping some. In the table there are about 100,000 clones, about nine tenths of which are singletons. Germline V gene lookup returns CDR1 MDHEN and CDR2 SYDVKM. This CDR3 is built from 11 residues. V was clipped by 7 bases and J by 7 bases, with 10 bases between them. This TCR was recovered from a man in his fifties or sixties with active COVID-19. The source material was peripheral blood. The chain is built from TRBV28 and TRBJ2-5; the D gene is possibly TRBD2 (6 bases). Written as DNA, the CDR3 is TGTGCCAGCACCCGGGAGCGGACCCAGTACTTC. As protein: CASTRERTQYF.